This T cell receptor beta chain is from a study of T cell responses to AZD1222 COVID-19 vaccine. CDR1 and CDR2 from the germline V gene are DFQATT and SNEGSKA (reference sequence). Trimming pared 1 base from V and 12 bases from J, leaving 11 bases between. The CDR3 consists of 11 residues. The data were produced by immunoSEQ multiplex PCR, yet TCRdb's version contains in-frame clones alone and is incomplete. Of 75,000 to 100,000 clones detected, roughly 89% appear once; the ten largest clones hold around 8%. The chain recombines TRBV20-1 with TRBJ2-3; D unclear. This sequence was found in an adult in good health. The starting material was peripheral blood, obtained on day 0 of AZD1222 vaccination. CDR3 residues: CSARVGQAQYF. In DNA, the CDR3 is TGCAGTGCTAGAGTGGGCCAGGCACAGTATTTT.